Each of the 26 T cell receptor beta chains below was sequenced from the same sample in a study of T-cell reconstitution after alpha-beta-depleted transplantation in children. Unique molecular identifiers featured in how the TCRbeta library was prepared. TCRdb recomputed calls from the PCR reads with MiXCR, one row per CDR3 protein. Of under 750,000 distinct CDR3 sequences in the sample, roughly 24% are singletons; the top ten hold about 14%. The sample in question was PBMCs, mostly from graft donor cells, obtained 360 days after TCRalphabeta/CD19-depleted stem cell transplant. All receptors derive from a boy in the first two years of life who had a stem cell transplant for acute myeloid leukemia, so the T cells may come from the graft donor.

This clonotype was observed a few times. The chain couples TRBV20-1 to TRBJ1-1; D not resolved. The CDR3 runs 12 residues. Trimming left V 5 bases short and J 0 bases short, with 7 bases between. Per germline, CDR1 DFQATT and CDR2 SNEGSKA (reference sequence). Here the CDR3 reads CSALVMNTEAFF. For the CDR3, the DNA is TGCAGTGCTTTAGTTATGAACACTGAAGCTTTCTTT.

Only a few counts were recorded for this clonotype. The chain carries TRBV4-2 and TRBJ2-5; 15 nucleotides match TRBD2. The trim removed 4 bases at V and 1 base at J, leaving 4 bases unmatched. Per germline, CDR1 LGHNA and CDR2 YNFKEQ. The CDR3 has 17 residues. This chain's CDR3 is CASSRGLAGGRQETQYF. The CDR3 DNA reads TGTGCCAGCAGCCGGGGACTAGCGGGGGGCCGCCAAGAGACCCAGTACTTC.

CDR3 bases: TGTGCCAGCAGTCCCCCTCAGGGGCGAACTTATCAGCCCCAGCATTTT. Translation gives CASSPPQGRTYQPQHF. The rearrangement uses TRBV5-4 and TRBJ1-5; D is perhaps TRBD1 (6 bases). Germline assignment: CDR1 SGHNT and CDR2 YYREEE (reference sequence). The CDR3 length is 16 residues. V lost 5 bases and J 5 bases, leaving 20 bases between the germline ends.

In its sample, this clonotype was seen many times. The rearrangement uses TRBV29-1 and TRBJ2-3; 11 bases line up with TRBD1. The CDR3 is 14 residues long. Germline loops: CDR1 SQVTM, CDR2 ANQGSEA. The junction had 6 bases not matched to a gene; V was cut back by 5 bases and J by 5 bases. CDR3 loop: CSVRTGGAGDTQYF. CDR3 sequence (DNA): TGCAGCGTTCGGACAGGGGGCGCCGGAGATACGCAGTATTTT.

The chain links TRBV30 to TRBJ2-1, with unresolved D. The CDR3 consists of 13 residues. Germline V lookup: CDR1 GTSNPN, CDR2 SVGIG (reference sequence). V dropped 1 base and J dropped 6 bases, with 10 bases sitting between them. The CDR3 here is CAWSARLSNEQFF. DNA of the CDR3: TGTGCCTGGAGTGCCCGACTCTCCAATGAGCAGTTCTTC.

This clonotype was recorded many times. The genes are TRBV29-1 and TRBJ2-5, with 8 bases identical to TRBD2. Germline lookup yields CDR1 SQVTM and CDR2 ANQGSEA. The CDR3 runs to 15 residues. V lost 6 bases and J lost 0; bases outside the gene matches: 9. CDR3 in DNA: TGCAGCGTCCGAGGGGGTAGCGGGGACCAAGAGACCCAGTACTTC. Its translation: CSVRGGSGDQETQYF.

This clonotype was counted only a few times. The CDR3 region has the DNA TGTGCCAGCAGTTTTACAGGGAATTACGAGCAGTACTTC. Translated, it gives CASSFTGNYEQYF. This chain links TRBV27 with TRBJ2-7; possible D gene TRBD1, 6 bases. This CDR3 has 13 residues. CDR1 is MNHEY and CDR2 is SMNVEV in the germline V gene (reference sequence). Trimming pared 3 bases from V and 4 bases from J, leaving 10 bases between.

This chain uses TRBV7-8 with TRBJ2-2, with D maybe TRBD1 (5 bases). Trimming removed 5 bases at V and 6 bases at J, with 22 bases between. The CDR3 is made up of 17 amino acids. Looked up from germline, CDR1 is SGHVS and CDR2 is FQNEAQ. CDR3 amino acids: CASSGERGLKLSGELFF. The CDR3 bases are TGTGCCAGCAGCGGGGAAAGGGGCCTCAAGCTCTCCGGGGAGCTGTTTTTT.

V is TRBV29-1 and J is TRBJ2-1; possibly TRBD1 for D (6 bases). V lost 6 bases and J 10 bases, leaving 10 bases between the germline ends. The CDR3 has 10 amino acids. CDR1 SQVTM and CDR2 ANQGSEA come from the germline V gene. CDR3 protein: CSVYREEQFF. The CDR3, as DNA: TGCAGCGTATACAGGGAAGAGCAGTTCTTC.

The chain is built from TRBV5-7 and TRBJ1-3; no reliable D call. Being an ORF, TRBV5-7 has a function that is uncertain. Trimming pared 2 bases from V and 0 bases from J, leaving 6 bases between. The CDR3 length is 14 residues. The CDR3 nucleotides read TGTGCCAGCAGCTTATCGAACTCTGGAAACACCATATATTTT. Amino acid sequence: CASSLSNSGNTIYF.

This clonotype was observed a handful of times. The chain employs TRBV20-1 and TRBJ1-4; no clear D. Per germline, CDR1 DFQATT and CDR2 SNEGSKA (reference sequence). The CDR3 extends over 14 amino acids. V lost 3 bases and J 5 bases, leaving 13 bases between the germline ends. CDR3 loop: CSASFPGENEKLFF. As DNA, the CDR3 is TGCAGTGCTAGTTTCCCCGGGGAAAATGAAAAACTGTTTTTT.

The J gene is TRBJ2-5, the V gene TRBV5-1; TRBD2 aligns across 11 bases. J gave up 3 bases and V 3 bases, and 7 bases lay outside the gene matches. In germline, CDR1 is SGHRS, CDR2 YFSETQ. The CDR3 loop spans 16 amino acids. The CDR3 reads CASSSTSGGSEETQYF. CDR3 coding DNA: TGCGCCAGCAGCTCTACTAGCGGGGGCTCAGAAGAGACCCAGTACTTC. Full variable domain (outside the CDR3, taken from reference TRBV5-1 and TRBJ2-5): KAGVTQTPRYLIKTRGQQVTLSCSPISGHRSVSWYQQTPGQGLQFLFEYFSETQRNKGNFPGRFSGRQFSNSRSEMNVSTLELGDSALYLCASSSTSGGSEETQYFGPGTRLLVL.

This clonotype was seen ten or more times. The chain links TRBV12-3 or TRBV12-4 to TRBJ2-7; 7 bases line up with TRBD1. V lost 7 bases to trimming and J lost 6 bases; unmatched junction nucleotides: 9. This CDR3 comprises 13 residues. CDR3 region: CASMSGTASEQYV. CDR3 nucleotides: TGTGCCAGCATGTCGGGGACAGCCTCCGAGCAGTACGTC.

This clonotype was observed a handful of times. This may stem from a read error, because a much larger clone lies one nucleotide away. V gene TRBV28 combines with J gene TRBJ1-2; 7 positions agree with TRBD1. Per germline, CDR1 MDHEN and CDR2 SYDVKM. Trimming took 6 bases from V and 6 from J; bases not matched to a gene: 7. The CDR3 has 13 residues. The CDR3, as DNA: TGTGCCAGCAGACCGACAGGGATCGATGGCTACACCTTC. It translates to CASRPTGIDGYTF.

The sample holds many counts of this clonotype. CDR3 loop: CSAADRATNEKLFF. CDR3 sequence (DNA): TGCAGTGCTGCTGACAGGGCAACTAATGAAAAACTGTTTTTT. V and J are TRBV20-1 and TRBJ1-4, with 7 positions matching TRBD1. Per germline, CDR1 DFQATT and CDR2 SNEGSKA (reference sequence). Trimming cost V 5 bases and J 0 bases; bases outside gene matches: 3. The CDR3 totals 14 residues.

This clonotype was seen ten or more times. V gene TRBV7-2 combines with J gene TRBJ1-1; weak D call: TRBD1 (5 bases). The CDR3 contains 13 residues. V lost 1 base, J lost 7 bases, and 10 bases lay in between. Per the germline V gene, CDR1 is SGHTA and CDR2 is FQGNSA. In DNA, the CDR3 is TGTGCCAGCAGCTTAGGGGGCGTTCTTGAAGCTTTCTTT. This gives the protein CASSLGGVLEAFF.

This clonotype was observed at least ten times. The chain recombines TRBV5-1 with TRBJ2-3; tentative D call: TRBD2 (6 bases). The germline V and J ends were trimmed by 5 bases and 2 bases, with 15 bases remaining between them. The CDR3 totals 15 residues. Germline values: CDR1 SGHRS, CDR2 YFSETQ. This chain's CDR3 is CASRPFAGLTDTQYF. CDR3 bases: TGCGCCAGCAGGCCGTTCGCGGGGCTCACAGATACGCAGTATTTT.

This clonotype was detected many times. The chain couples TRBV5-5 to TRBJ1-6; D unclear. The CDR3 is 16 amino acids. Germline V CDR1 and CDR2: SGHKS, YYEKEE (reference sequence). The germline V and J ends were trimmed by 0 bases and 9 bases, with 16 bases remaining between them. Here the CDR3 reads CASSLELAIKSSPLHF. CDR3 DNA sequence: TGTGCCAGCAGCTTGGAGCTGGCAATAAAAAGTTCACCCCTCCACTTT.

The chain is built from TRBV11-2 and TRBJ2-1; 7 positions agree with TRBD1. V lost 5 bases, J lost 6 bases, and 13 bases stayed unmatched. The CDR3 consists of 16 residues. Germline values: CDR1 SGHAT, CDR2 FQNNGV. CDR3 amino acids: CASSQAHRGHSNEQFF. CDR3 sequence (DNA): TGTGCCAGCAGCCAGGCCCACAGGGGACACTCCAATGAGCAGTTCTTC.

This clonotype has more than one count but fewer than ten. The J gene is TRBJ2-2, the V gene TRBV6-5; D might be TRBD1 (6 bases). Trimming stripped 0 bases from V and 0 bases from J, with 11 bases between. Germline V lookup: CDR1 MNHEY, CDR2 SVGAGI. The CDR3 extends over 17 amino acids. The CDR3 DNA sequence: TGTGCCAGCAGTTACTCCGGGACACCTTCGAACACCGGGGAGCTGTTTTTT. This gives the protein CASSYSGTPSNTGELFF.

This clonotype was counted a few times. This chain links TRBV7-9 with TRBJ2-1, with 10 bases lining up with TRBD1. The CDR3 loop spans 15 amino acids. The J segment lost 5 bases and the V segment lost 5 bases, leaving 6 bases of the junction unmatched. The germline V gene encodes CDR1 SEHNR and CDR2 FQNEAQ (reference sequence). CDR3 sequence reads: CASSQTGTGDNEQFF. The DNA for the CDR3 is TGTGCCAGCAGCCAGACCGGGACAGGGGACAATGAGCAGTTCTTC.

This sequence joins TRBV7-2 and TRBJ2-5; 9 bases align to TRBD1. With 2 bases clipped from V and 5 bases from J, the junction kept 9 bases outside the gene matches. This CDR3 is built from 16 residues. Germline V lookup: CDR1 SGHTA, CDR2 FQGNSA. The CDR3 DNA reads TGTGCCAGCAGCTTAAAAGGGACAGGGAGGGCGGAGACCCAGTACTTC. This encodes CASSLKGTGRAETQYF.

This clonotype turned up a few times. The chain couples TRBV20-1 to TRBJ2-1; the match to TRBD2 covers 10 bases. V lost 4 bases, J lost 4 bases, and 22 bases stayed unmatched. Germline CDR1 reads DFQATT; CDR2 reads SNEGSKA (reference sequence). This CDR3 is 20 amino acids long. CDR3 region: CSANAGSGGSETFFYNEQFF. Written as DNA, the CDR3 is TGCAGTGCTAATGCGGGTAGCGGGGGGTCCGAGACCTTCTTTTACAATGAGCAGTTCTTC.

CDR3 loop: CASSSRGAGGPASYNEQFF. The CDR3 DNA reads TGTGCCAGCAGCTCCCGGGGAGCGGGGGGGCCTGCGTCCTACAATGAGCAGTTCTTC. J is TRBJ2-1 and V is TRBV11-2, with 10 bases aligning to TRBD2. This CDR3 has 19 residues. Unmatched junction bases numbered 13, after V lost 4 bases and J lost 1 base. The germline gives CDR1 SGHAT, CDR2 FQNNGV.

This clonotype was observed a few times. This sequence joins TRBV9 and TRBJ2-1, with TRBD2 identical over 8 bases. V was pared by 4 bases and J by 7 bases, with 4 bases of the junction left unmatched. The CDR3 extends over 13 amino acids. From germline, CDR1 is SGDLS and CDR2 YYNGEE. The CDR3 loop is CASSISGRNEQFF. The CDR3 DNA follows: TGTGCCAGCAGCATAAGCGGGAGAAATGAGCAGTTCTTC.

This clonotype was seen ten or more times. This chain links TRBV29-1 with TRBJ2-4; D is unresolved. The germline CDR1 and CDR2 sequences are SQVTM and ANQGSEA. V was shortened by 6 bases and J by 0 bases, with 9 bases between the two germline ends. This CDR3 spans 13 amino acids. CDR3 DNA: TGCAGCGTCAAGGGTTTAGCCAAAAACATTCAGTACTTC. Translating it yields CSVKGLAKNIQYF.